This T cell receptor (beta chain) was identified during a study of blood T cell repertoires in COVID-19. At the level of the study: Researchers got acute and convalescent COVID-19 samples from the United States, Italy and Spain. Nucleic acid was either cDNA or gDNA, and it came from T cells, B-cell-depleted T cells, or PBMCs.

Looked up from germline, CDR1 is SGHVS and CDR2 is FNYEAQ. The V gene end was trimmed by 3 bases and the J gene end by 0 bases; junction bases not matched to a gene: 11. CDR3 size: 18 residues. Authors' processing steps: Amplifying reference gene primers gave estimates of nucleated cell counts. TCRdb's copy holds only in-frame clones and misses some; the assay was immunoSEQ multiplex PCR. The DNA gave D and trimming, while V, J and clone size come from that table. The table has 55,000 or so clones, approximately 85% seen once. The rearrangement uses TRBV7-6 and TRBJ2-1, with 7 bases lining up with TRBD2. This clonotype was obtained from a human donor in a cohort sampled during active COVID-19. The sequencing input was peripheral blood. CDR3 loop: CASSLAGEGLGSYNEQFF. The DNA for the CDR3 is TGTGCCAGCAGCTTGGCGGGAGAGGGTCTTGGCTCCTACAATGAGCAGTTCTTC. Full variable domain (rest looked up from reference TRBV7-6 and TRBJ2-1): GAGVSQSPRYKVTKRGQDVALRCDPISGHVSLYWYRQALGQGPEFLTYFNYEAQQDKSGLPNDRFSAERPEGSISTLTIQRTEQRDSAMYRCASSLAGEGLGSYNEQFFGPGTRLTVL.